Presented here are 29 T cell receptor beta chains from one specimen sequenced in a study of CD8+CD57+ T cells in acquired aplastic anemia. Both TCR beta VDJ combination and CDR3 sequence profiling were carried out. Genomic DNA was the template for this profiling. A single record per CDR3 protein comes from TCRdb applying MiXCR to the reads. The sample lists fewer than 100,000 distinct CDR3 sequences; approximately 46% were seen once. Sequenced: sorted CD4+, CD8+, or CD8+CD57+ T cells (not recorded which) from PBMCs. Receptor source: a human donor in good health, serving as a control.

At least ten counts were recorded for this clonotype. The genes are TRBV4-1 and TRBJ2-7; 12 bases are shared with TRBD2. V gave up 4 bases and J gave up 1 base; unmatched junction bases: 8. Germline-derived CDR1 and CDR2 are MGHRA and YSYEKL. This CDR3 region has 17 residues. CDR3 sequence: CASSLRTSGIGSYEQYF. The CDR3 DNA follows: TGCGCCAGCAGCCTCCGGACTAGCGGGATAGGGTCCTACGAGCAGTACTTC.

This clonotype has just a few counts. The chain joins TRBV10-1 to TRBJ2-5, with TRBD2 identical over 7 bases. The CDR3 runs to 13 residues. Germline CDR1 WNHNN, CDR2 SYGVQD (reference sequence). With V trimmed by 6 bases and J by 1 base, 2 bases remained unmatched. In nucleotides, the CDR3 is TGCGCCAGCAGAGGGACTATCCAAGAGACCCAGTACTTC. Encoded protein: CASRGTIQETQYF.

In its sample, this clonotype was seen a few times. The chain uses TRBV6-6 and TRBJ2-3; weak D call: TRBD1 (6 bases). Germline values: CDR1 MNHNY, CDR2 SVGAGI (reference sequence). V was shortened by 6 bases and J by 5 bases, with 9 bases between the two germline ends. This CDR3 has 12 amino acids. The CDR3 sequence is CASSSGVDTQYF. The CDR3 bases are TGTGCCAGCAGCTCAGGGGTAGATACGCAGTATTTT.

This clonotype has at least ten counts. V gene TRBV20-1 combines with J gene TRBJ2-5; TRBD1 might be the D (5 bases). The germline V gene has CDR1 DFQATT and CDR2 SNEGSKA (reference sequence). The V end lost 2 bases, the J end lost 0 bases, and 7 bases lay between the germline ends. This CDR3 spans 13 amino acids. The CDR3 coding sequence is TGCAGTGCTAGAAGACAGAACCAAGAGACCCAGTACTTC. This encodes CSARRQNQETQYF.

As for this clonotype: A much more abundant neighbour one base away suggests this may be a read error. This rearrangement joins TRBV2 to TRBJ1-5; tentatively, D is TRBD1 (6 bases). This CDR3 is 13 amino acids long. Trimming took 5 bases from V and 5 from J, leaving 10 bases between them. Germline V gene data show CDR1 as SNHLY and CDR2 as FYNNEI. This chain's CDR3 is CASSLQGHQPQHF. For the CDR3, the DNA is TGTGCCAGCAGTTTACAGGGTCATCAGCCCCAGCATTTT.

This clonotype was recorded many times. The chain recombines TRBV12-3 or TRBV12-4 with TRBJ2-7; no clear D gene. V lost 8 bases and J 0 bases, leaving 8 bases between the germline ends. The CDR3 covers 12 residues. Here the CDR3 reads CASGDDSYEQYF. DNA of the CDR3: TGTGCCAGCGGTGACGACTCCTACGAGCAGTACTTC.

This chain uses TRBV27 with TRBJ2-1; 8 positions match TRBD2. The germline gives CDR1 MNHEY, CDR2 SMNVEV (reference sequence). The V gene end was trimmed by 5 bases and the J gene end by 8 bases; junction bases not matched to a gene: 8. The CDR3 spans 14 residues. CDR3 DNA sequence: TGTGCCAGCAGTGCCGCCGGGACTAGTTATGAGCAGTTCTTC. It codes for CASSAAGTSYEQFF.

This CDR3 is CASSPRQTGGTDTQYF. The CDR3 bases are TGTGCCAGCAGCCCCAGACAAACGGGAGGCACAGATACGCAGTATTTT. The V gene is TRBV25-1, the J gene TRBJ2-3; D possibly corresponds to TRBD2 (6 bases). V was pared by 6 bases and J by 1 base, with 17 bases between. CDR3 length equals 16 residues. Germline CDR1 and CDR2: MGHDK and SYGVNS. Drawing the rest from reference TRBV25-1 and TRBJ2-3, the complete variable domain is EADIYQTPRYLVIGTGKKITLECSQTMGHDKMYWYQQDPGMELHLIHYSYGVNSTEKGDLSSESTVSRIRTEHFPLTLESARPSHTSQYLCASSPRQTGGTDTQYFGPGTRLTVL.

The V and J genes are TRBV2 and TRBJ1-2; D remains unclear. Deletions cut 7 bases from V and 6 bases from J, with 9 bases between. Germline loops: CDR1 SNHLY, CDR2 FYNNEI. CDR3 length: 11 residues. The CDR3 sequence: CASTPLDGYTF. CDR3 nucleotides: TGTGCCAGCACCCCCTTGGATGGCTACACCTTC. Complete variable domain (other parts from reference TRBV2 and TRBJ1-2): EPEVTQTPSHQVTQMGQEVILRCVPISNHLYFYWYRQILGQKVEFLVSFYNNEISEKSEIFDDQFSVERPDGSNFTLKIRSTKLEDSAMYFCASTPLDGYTFGSGTRLTVV.

This clonotype was seen ten or more times. J is TRBJ2-7 and V is TRBV3-1, with 7 bases aligning to TRBD2. Trimming took 1 base from V and 7 from J; bases not matched to a gene: 4. CDR3 length: 13 amino acids. From germline, CDR1 is LGHDT and CDR2 YNNKEL (reference sequence). The CDR3 DNA reads TGTGCCAGCAGCCAAGGACTAGCTGGGGAGCAGTACTTC. Translation: CASSQGLAGEQYF.

The chain recombines TRBV30 with TRBJ2-3, with TRBD2 matching over 10 bases. Germline V gives CDR1 GTSNPN, CDR2 SVGIG (reference sequence). The CDR3 contains 15 residues. J lost 6 bases, V lost 0 bases, and 6 bases had no gene match. The CDR3 nucleotides read TGTGCCTGGAGTGTGCTAGCGGGAGCGGGTGATACGCAGTATTTT. Protein: CAWSVLAGAGDTQYF.

The gene calls are TRBV10-1 and TRBJ2-1; possible D gene TRBD2, 6 bases. The CDR3 has 17 residues. The ends were cut back, 7 bases at V and 5 bases at J, with 24 bases in the middle. Germline CDR1 is WNHNN and CDR2 is SYGVQD (reference sequence). The CDR3: CASTIDRGGGGHNEQFF. The CDR3 nucleotides are TGCGCCAGCACGATCGACCGGGGAGGTGGTGGGCACAATGAGCAGTTCTTC.

The chain employs TRBV9 and TRBJ2-7, with 7 bases fitting TRBD1. V lost 3 bases and J lost 3; bases outside the gene matches: 6. Per germline, CDR1 SGDLS and CDR2 YYNGEE. The CDR3 spans 14 residues. This CDR3 is CASSGGGVGYEQYF. For the CDR3, the DNA is TGTGCCAGCAGCGGAGGGGGCGTTGGCTACGAGCAGTACTTC.

This clonotype occurred many times. Germline is not matched at one junction end, which may reflect a read error. The rearrangement links TRBV25-1 to TRBJ1-1; D is uncertain. The CDR3 runs to 17 residues. The germline V gene encodes CDR1 MGHDK and CDR2 SYGVNS. DNA of the CDR3: TGTGCCAGCAGTACCTTGTCGAAGGAGACCCCGAACAATGAAGCTTTCTTT. This sequence encodes CASSTLSKETPNNEAFF.

CDR3 loop: CATSRKNRSSYNEQFF. As DNA, the CDR3 is TGTGCCACCAGCAGGAAAAATCGGAGCTCCTACAATGAGCAGTTCTTC. The J gene is TRBJ2-1, the V gene TRBV15; D is unclear. The CDR3 covers 16 residues. Germline CDR1 and CDR2: LNHNV and YYDKDF (reference sequence). V lost 3 bases to trimming and J lost 0 bases, with 12 bases between them. Variable domain in full (rest from reference TRBV15 and TRBJ2-1): DAMVIQNPRYQVTQFGKPVTLSCSQTLNHNVMYWYQQKSSQAPKLLFHYYDKDFNNEADTPDNFQSRRPNTSFCFLDIRSPGLGDTAMYLCATSRKNRSSYNEQFFGPGTRLTVL.

V usage is TRBV5-4 and J usage is TRBJ1-1; 9 positions match TRBD1. The CDR3 totals 14 residues. CDR1 is SGHNT and CDR2 is YYREEE in the germline V gene (reference sequence). Trimming took 4 bases from V and 10 from J; bases not matched to a gene: 11. The CDR3 loop reads CASSPPTGGTIAFF. The CDR3 DNA reads as TGTGCCAGCAGCCCACCAACAGGGGGCACTATAGCTTTCTTT.

This chain connects TRBV7-2 to TRBJ1-3; D is unresolved. V was clipped by 3 bases and J by 4 bases, with 13 bases between them. Germline assignment: CDR1 SGHTA and CDR2 FQGNSA. The CDR3 covers 15 residues. In DNA, the CDR3 is TGTGCCAGCAGCTTGATGCAGCCTTCGGGAAACACCATATATTTT. Encoded protein: CASSLMQPSGNTIYF.

This clonotype was seen at least ten times. The V and J genes are TRBV7-6 and TRBJ1-5; perhaps TRBD1 as D (6 bases). Germline lookup yields CDR1 SGHVS and CDR2 FNYEAQ. The ends were cut back, 5 bases at V and 3 bases at J, with 14 bases in the middle. CDR3 length: 15 residues. The CDR3 DNA reads as TGTGCCAGCAGCGAAGAAACAGGGAACAATCAGCCCCAGCATTTT. This codes for CASSEETGNNQPQHF.

Many counts were recorded for this clonotype. The rearrangement uses TRBV6-6 and TRBJ2-7, with a tentative D call TRBD1 (6 bases). CDR1 and CDR2 from the germline V gene are MNHNY and SVGAGI (reference sequence). The CDR3 runs 14 residues. Trimming removed 0 bases from V and 7 bases from J, with 13 bases in between. CDR3 nucleotides: TGTGCCAGCAGTTACTCAACAGGGATTCGAGAGCAGTACTTC. As protein: CASSYSTGIREQYF.

There are many counts of this clonotype. CDR3 nucleotides: TGTGCCAGCAGGCACTCCTACGAGCAGTACTTC. Translating gives CASRHSYEQYF. The chain couples TRBV6-5 to TRBJ2-7; D gene uncertain. Per germline, CDR1 MNHEY and CDR2 SVGAGI. Trimming shortened V by 6 bases and J by 0 bases, and 3 bases separated the two germline ends. This CDR3 comprises 11 residues.

There are many counts of this clonotype. This sequence joins TRBV6-6 and TRBJ1-5; D remains ambiguous. There are 14 residues in the CDR3. Trimming removed 4 bases at V and 9 bases at J, with 16 bases between. Germline lookup yields CDR1 MNHNY and CDR2 SVGAGI (reference sequence). The CDR3 DNA sequence: TGTGCCAGCAGTTCCCCGGGCCACGATGTGCCCCAGCATTTT. Its translation: CASSSPGHDVPQHF.

The sample holds many counts of this clonotype. The V gene is TRBV20-1, the J gene TRBJ2-1; TRBD1 matches at 10 bases. The V and J ends lost 3 bases and 7 bases, in that order; junction bases with no gene match: 6. In germline, CDR1 is DFQATT, CDR2 SNEGSKA (reference sequence). The CDR3 has 14 amino acids. The CDR3 DNA reads TGCAGTGCTAGTCTCCGGGACAGGGGAAATGAGCAGTTCTTC. It yields the protein CSASLRDRGNEQFF.

In this sample, this clonotype turned up many times. This chain links TRBV20-1 with TRBJ2-7; D not resolved. The CDR3 spans 13 residues. With 3 bases removed from V and 2 bases from J, the gap between germline ends came to 11 bases. Germline V gives CDR1 DFQATT, CDR2 SNEGSKA (reference sequence). The CDR3 here is CSASEMTAYEQYF. DNA for the CDR3: TGCAGTGCTAGCGAAATGACTGCCTACGAGCAGTACTTC.

The gene calls are TRBV25-1 and TRBJ1-2, with 8 nucleotides matching TRBD1. The CDR3 consists of 13 residues. Germline CDR1 is MGHDK and CDR2 is SYGVNS. The J segment lost 7 bases and the V segment lost 7 bases, leaving 8 bases of the junction unmatched. Here the CDR3 reads CASNAGQESGYTF. CDR3 nucleotides: TGTGCCAGCAATGCGGGACAGGAAAGTGGCTACACCTTC.

This CDR3 reads CSVETNEKLFF. CDR3 DNA sequence: TGCAGCGTCGAGACTAATGAAAAACTGTTTTTT. The rearrangement joins TRBV29-1 to TRBJ1-4; no clear D. CDR3 size: 11 residues. Germline V gene lookup returns CDR1 SQVTM and CDR2 ANQGSEA. The V gene lost 6 bases and the J gene lost 2 bases, with 4 bases spanning the gap.

The rearrangement links TRBV19 to TRBJ2-7; 10 nucleotides agree with TRBD1. After removal of 1 base from V and 1 base from J, the junction contained 1 base not matched to a gene. Germline V gene data show CDR1 as LNHDA and CDR2 as SQIVND (reference sequence). The CDR3 length is 15 residues. CDR3 sequence (DNA): TGTGCCAGTAGTATAGTGGGACAGGGGTCCTACGAGCAGTACTTC. Its translation: CASSIVGQGSYEQYF.

A single count supports this clonotype. A much more abundant neighbour one base away suggests this may be a read error. J is TRBJ1-1 and V is TRBV6-1, with D unclear. Per the germline V gene, CDR1 is MNHNS and CDR2 is SASEGT. This CDR3 spans 12 amino acids. V gave up 5 bases and J gave up 4 bases, with 8 bases separating them. This CDR3 is CASSPQTTEAFF. CDR3 bases: TGTGCCAGCAGTCCCCAGACCACTGAAGCTTTCTTT.

About this clonotype itself: With a much larger clone just one base away, this may be a read error. This CDR3 reads CASSLRGPVGEQYV. CDR3 nucleotides: TGTGCCAGCAGCCTCAGGGGACCGGTCGGCGAGCAGTACGTC. This chain links TRBV7-8 with TRBJ2-7; D may be TRBD1 (6 bases). V shed 5 bases and J shed 6 bases, with 17 bases lying between them. The CDR3 sequence is 14 residues long. CDR1 SGHVS and CDR2 FQNEAQ come from the germline V gene.

The chain is built from TRBV7-9 and TRBJ1-2, with TRBD1 matching over 7 bases. CDR3 size: 14 residues. Germline V lookup: CDR1 SEHNR, CDR2 FQNEAQ (reference sequence). J gave up 7 bases and V 0 bases, and 5 bases lay outside the gene matches. In nucleotides, the CDR3 is TGTGCCAGCAGCTTAGCGGAGGGGGCAAGTGGCTACACCTTC. It specifies CASSLAEGASGYTF.